This TCR beta chain was sequenced for a study of cytomegalovirus exposure and HLA in healthy donors. Across the whole study: About 85 million unique TCR sequences came from HLA-typed donors in an early release.

Of note for this clone: Its cognate antigen is unknown.

Findings and limits, study-wide: Across HLA loci, a later analysis found differing TCR association rates, with DRB1 most and HLA-C fewest. Immune exposure information comprised only CMV serostatus. A later analysis found that most CMV-associated TCR beta chains appeared HLA-restricted.

The CDR3 has 17 residues. Germline-derived CDR1 and CDR2 are SGHAT and FQNNGV. V was cut by 1 base and J by 2 bases, with 17 bases left in between. Primers: 60 Vbeta forward and 13 Jbeta reverse. The table came from immunoSEQ multiplex PCR; TCRdb's copy has only in-frame clones and leaves some out. The repertoire holds about 160,000 clones, with about four fifths as singletons. The V call is TRBV11-2, the J call TRBJ2-5, with D possibly matching TRBD2 (5 bases). The TCR sequence derives from a man aged 45-65 years in good health and CMV-seropositive. Sequenced: PBMCs. The CDR3 sequence is CASSLVGSDWIQETQYF. As DNA, the CDR3 is TGTGCCAGCAGCTTAGTAGGGTCGGACTGGATTCAAGAGACCCAGTACTTC.